The clone carrying this T cell receptor beta chain was counted at least ten times. The target antigen is unknown. TCR beta CDR3 regions were amplified from RNA transcripts. The HTBI primer set was used in a first-round RT-PCR of the TCR CDR3. TCRdb re-called the multiplex PCR reads with MiXCR, one entry per CDR3 protein. The sample consists of 370,000 or so distinct CDR3 sequences, roughly 14% of them appearing once. The hyperthyroidism patients had all been newly diagnosed, and their disease duration was under 2 months. Their ages ranged from 18 to 65 years. CDR1 is SGHAT and CDR2 is FQNNGV in the germline V gene. Trimming removed 5 bases from V and 0 bases from J, with 11 bases in between. The CDR3 covers 15 residues. The data originate from a study of T cells in Graves' hyperthyroidism and ophthalmopathy. Regarding the study as a whole: Blood also held most thyroid clonotypes expanded beyond 0.001.

The specimen was blood. The receptor was derived from a woman between 18 and 29 years old with Graves' hyperthyroidism that later progressed to Graves' ophthalmopathy. The genes are TRBV11-2 and TRBJ1-3, with no clear D. The CDR3 loop is CASSRLDLSGNTIYF. CDR3 DNA sequence: TGTGCCAGCAGCCGGCTCGACCTCTCTGGAAACACCATATATTTT.